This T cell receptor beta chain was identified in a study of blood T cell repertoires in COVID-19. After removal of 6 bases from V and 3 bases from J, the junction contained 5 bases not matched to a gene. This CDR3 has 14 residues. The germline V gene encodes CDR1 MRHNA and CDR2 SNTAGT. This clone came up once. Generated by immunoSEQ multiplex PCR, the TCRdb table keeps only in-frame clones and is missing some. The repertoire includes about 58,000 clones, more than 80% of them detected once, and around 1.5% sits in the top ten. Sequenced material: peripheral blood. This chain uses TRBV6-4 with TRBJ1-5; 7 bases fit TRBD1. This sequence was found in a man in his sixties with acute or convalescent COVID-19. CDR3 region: CASRGTEANQPQHF. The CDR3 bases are TGTGCCAGCAGGGGGACAGAGGCCAATCAGCCCCAGCATTTT.